The clone carrying this T cell receptor (beta chain) has only a few counts. Its antigen is as yet unknown. Researchers used the Oncomine TCR Beta short-read assay to sequence DNA from cultured CD4+ T cells. TCRdb reprocessed the PCR reads with MiXCR, giving one entry per CDR3 protein. The sample holds 9,500 to 15,000 distinct CDR3 sequences, over 30% seen once. The sample is drawn from a study of vaccination and CD4 T cells after COVID-19. V dropped 5 bases and J dropped 6 bases, with 17 bases sitting between them. Germline V gene sequence: CDR1 LNHDA, CDR2 SQIVND (reference sequence). The CDR3 has 14 residues. The treatment is: 10-day PBMC culture with coronavirus spike peptide pools or control peptides (ViraFEST assay).

The J gene is TRBJ2-7, the V gene TRBV19; possibly TRBD1 for D (6 bases). The material sequenced was cultured CD4+ T cells from blood. The sequence derives from a human donor with COVID-19. The CDR3 spells CASSWITGTGEQYF. The CDR3 coding sequence is TGTGCCAGTAGTTGGATTACAGGGACGGGCGAGCAGTACTTC.